This section outlines one T cell receptor (beta chain) sequence together with its context. Its antigen is not known. The entry originates in a study of blood T cells in healthy people across ages. Study-wide findings and caveats: CMV status of donors was not determined, possibly confounding expanded clonotype changes.

V gave up 2 bases and J gave up 1 base, with 8 bases separating them. Germline V gene sequence: CDR1 KGHSH, CDR2 LQKENI. This CDR3 contains 14 residues. Peripheral blood was drawn, about 10 milliliters per donor. Together with a sample-barcoded 5' primer, a J-beta primer mix was included in a second PCR lasting 7 to 11 cycles. TCRdb used MiXCR to reprocess the 5' RACE reads, holding one entry per CDR3 protein. This sample has hundreds of thousands of distinct CDR3 sequences, with about 37% found just once. The rearrangement links TRBV18 to TRBJ1-2; D remains unclear. Sequenced sample: blood. The TCR comes from a man aged 18 to 35 in good health. CDR3 bases: TGTGCCAGCTCACCAGGTTCAGATAACTATGGCTACACCTTC. Translated, it gives CASSPGSDNYGYTF.